Described below is a single TCR beta chain sequence and its context. As originally analysed: Estimated nucleated cell counts came from reference gene primer amplification. Clones were read by immunoSEQ multiplex PCR, and TCRdb kept only the in-frame ones, dropping some. V and J calls and clone size are copied from that table; D and trimming were computed from the DNA. The table includes under 300,000 clones, 75% to 90% detected once. The entry originates in a study of blood T cell repertoires in COVID-19. Study overall: Collection of acute and convalescent COVID-19 samples took place in the United States, Italy and Spain. T cells, B-cell-depleted T cells, or PBMCs provided the cDNA or gDNA that served as material.

The CDR3 covers 14 residues. The germline gives CDR1 LGHDT, CDR2 YNNKEL (reference sequence). J was trimmed by 6 bases and V by 0 bases; bases with no gene match: 5. The chain uses TRBV3-1 (or the pseudogene TRBV3-2) and TRBJ2-7; 7 bases agree with TRBD2. The clonotype comes from a man aged 45-60 years with acute or convalescent COVID-19. Sequences were obtained from peripheral blood. The CDR3 protein is CASSQDRWGGEQYF. In DNA form, the CDR3 reads TGTGCCAGCAGCCAAGATCGGTGGGGGGGCGAGCAGTACTTC.